The 3 T cell receptor beta chains given below trace back to one sample, sequenced in a study of blood T cell repertoires in COVID-19. Clones were sequenced by immunoSEQ multiplex PCR, and TCRdb holds only the in-frame ones, with some missing. The repertoire consists of 150,000 to 200,000 clones, with about 80% occurring once and the leading ten covering around 6.9%. Sequencing was done on a sample of peripheral blood. Receptors were obtained from a man between 60 and 75 years old with acute or convalescent COVID-19.

The gene calls are TRBV30 and TRBJ1-2; perhaps TRBD1 as D (5 bases). The germline V gene has CDR1 GTSNPN and CDR2 SVGIG (reference sequence). Trimming left V 3 bases short and J 5 bases short, with 16 bases between. The CDR3 consists of 14 residues. The CDR3 DNA sequence: TGTGCCTGGAGGGCTACAGGCTACTCTTATGGCTACACCTTC. Translating gives CAWRATGYSYGYTF.

This sequence joins TRBV11-2 and TRBJ1-4; D is uncertain. Trimming removed 2 bases from V and 5 bases from J, with 24 bases in between. CDR1 is SGHAT, CDR2 FQNNGV, per germline. CDR3 length: 19 residues. CDR3 in DNA: TGTGCCAGCAGCTTATACGGGAGCGGGATTTTATTCGGGAATGAAAAACTGTTTTTT. This codes for CASSLYGSGILFGNEKLFF.

This clone was recorded a few times. V usage is TRBV6-5 and J usage is TRBJ1-1; the D is unclear. The CDR3 totals 15 residues. V dropped 6 bases and J dropped 0 bases, with 14 bases sitting between them. The germline CDR1 and CDR2 sequences are MNHEY and SVGAGI. The CDR3: CASRKSWAVNTEAFF. The CDR3 DNA reads as TGTGCCAGCAGAAAGAGTTGGGCAGTGAACACTGAAGCTTTCTTT.